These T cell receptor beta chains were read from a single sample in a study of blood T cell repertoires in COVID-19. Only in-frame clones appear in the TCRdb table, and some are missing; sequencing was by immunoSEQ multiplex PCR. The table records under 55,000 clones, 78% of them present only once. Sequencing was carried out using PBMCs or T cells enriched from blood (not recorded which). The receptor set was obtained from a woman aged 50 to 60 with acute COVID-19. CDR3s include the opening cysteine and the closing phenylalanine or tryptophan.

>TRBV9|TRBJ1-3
CASSVAQFSGNTIYF
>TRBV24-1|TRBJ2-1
CATSDLPWTSGGANEQFF
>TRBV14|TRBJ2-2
CASSLGQGLNTGELFF
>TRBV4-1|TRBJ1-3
CASSQSQSGNTIYF
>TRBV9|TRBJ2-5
CASSAWDRPQETQYF
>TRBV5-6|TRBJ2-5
CASSRGAGGWETQYF
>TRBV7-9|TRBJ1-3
CASSSYKLGADPGNTIYF
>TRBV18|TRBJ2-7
CASSPGTGNYEQYF
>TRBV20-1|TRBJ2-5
CSASPLRTSGGKQETQYF
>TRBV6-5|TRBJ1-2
CATKDWDYGYTF
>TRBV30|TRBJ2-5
CAWSGLAGALGTQYF